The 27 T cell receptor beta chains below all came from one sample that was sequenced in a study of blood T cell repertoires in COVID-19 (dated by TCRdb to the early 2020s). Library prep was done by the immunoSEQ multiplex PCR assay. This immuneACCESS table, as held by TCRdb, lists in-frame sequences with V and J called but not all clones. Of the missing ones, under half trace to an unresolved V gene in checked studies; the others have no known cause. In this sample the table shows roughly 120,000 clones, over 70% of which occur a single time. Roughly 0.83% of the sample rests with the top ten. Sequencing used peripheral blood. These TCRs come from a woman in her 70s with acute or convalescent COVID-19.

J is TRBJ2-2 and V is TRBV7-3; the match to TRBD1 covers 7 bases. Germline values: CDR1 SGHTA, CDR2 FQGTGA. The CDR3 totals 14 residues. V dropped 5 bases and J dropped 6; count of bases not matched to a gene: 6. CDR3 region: CASSLKGAPGELFF. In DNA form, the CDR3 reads TGTGCCAGCAGCCTAAAGGGGGCCCCCGGGGAGCTGTTTTTT.

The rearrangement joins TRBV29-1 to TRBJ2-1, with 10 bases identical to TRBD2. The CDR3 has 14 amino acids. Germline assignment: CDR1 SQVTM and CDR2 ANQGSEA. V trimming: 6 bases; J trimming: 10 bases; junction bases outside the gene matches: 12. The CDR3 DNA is TGCAGCGTAGACGACAGCGGGAGGGCCGAGGAGCAGTTCTTC. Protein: CSVDDSGRAEEQFF.

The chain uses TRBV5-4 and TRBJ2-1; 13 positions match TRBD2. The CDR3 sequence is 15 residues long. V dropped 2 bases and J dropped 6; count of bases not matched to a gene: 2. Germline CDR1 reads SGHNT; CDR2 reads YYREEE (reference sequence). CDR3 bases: TGTGCCAGCAGCTTTAGGACTAGCGGGAGCAATGAGCAGTTCTTC. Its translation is CASSFRTSGSNEQFF.

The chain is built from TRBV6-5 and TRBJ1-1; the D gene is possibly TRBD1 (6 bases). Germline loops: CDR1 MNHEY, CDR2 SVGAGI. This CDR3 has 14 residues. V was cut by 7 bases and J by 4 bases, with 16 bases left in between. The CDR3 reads CASTGVGGSTEAFF. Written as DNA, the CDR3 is TGTGCCAGCACCGGTGTTGGGGGCAGCACTGAAGCTTTCTTT.

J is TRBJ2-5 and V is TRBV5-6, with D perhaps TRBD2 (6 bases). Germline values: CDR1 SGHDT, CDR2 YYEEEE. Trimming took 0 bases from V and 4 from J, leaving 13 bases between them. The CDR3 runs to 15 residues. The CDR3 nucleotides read TGTGCCAGCAGCTTGGCGACCTCGCGGGGAGAGACCCAGTACTTC. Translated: CASSLATSRGETQYF.

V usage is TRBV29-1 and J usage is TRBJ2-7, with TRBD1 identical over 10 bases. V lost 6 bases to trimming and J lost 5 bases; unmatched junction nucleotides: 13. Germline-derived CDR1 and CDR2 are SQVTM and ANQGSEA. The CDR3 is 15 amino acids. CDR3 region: CSVGIPGQGTHEQYF. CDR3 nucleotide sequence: TGCAGCGTGGGGATACCGGGACAGGGGACCCACGAGCAGTACTTC.

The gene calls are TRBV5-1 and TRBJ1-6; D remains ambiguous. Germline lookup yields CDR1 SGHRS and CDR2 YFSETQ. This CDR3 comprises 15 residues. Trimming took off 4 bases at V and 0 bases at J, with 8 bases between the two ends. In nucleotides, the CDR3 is TGCGCCAGCAGCCAACAGAGCTCCTATAATTCACCCCTCCACTTT. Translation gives CASSQQSSYNSPLHF.

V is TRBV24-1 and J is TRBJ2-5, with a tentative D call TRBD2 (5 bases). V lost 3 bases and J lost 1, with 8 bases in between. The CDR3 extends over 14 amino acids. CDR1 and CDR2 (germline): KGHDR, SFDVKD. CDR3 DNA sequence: TGTGCCACCAGTGATCGACTACCCCAAGAGACCCAGTACTTC. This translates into CATSDRLPQETQYF.

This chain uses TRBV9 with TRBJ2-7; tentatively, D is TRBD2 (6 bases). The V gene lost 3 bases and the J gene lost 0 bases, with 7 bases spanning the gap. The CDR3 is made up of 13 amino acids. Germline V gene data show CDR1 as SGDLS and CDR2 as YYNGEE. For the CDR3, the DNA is TGTGCCAGCAGCGCGGGAGTCTCCTACGAGCAGTACTTC. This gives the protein CASSAGVSYEQYF. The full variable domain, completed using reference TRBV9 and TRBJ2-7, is DSGVTQTPKHLITATGQRVTLRCSPRSGDLSVYWYQQSLDQGLQFLIQYYNGEERAKGNILERFSAQQFPDLHSELNLSSLELGDSALYFCASSAGVSYEQYFGPGTRLTVT.

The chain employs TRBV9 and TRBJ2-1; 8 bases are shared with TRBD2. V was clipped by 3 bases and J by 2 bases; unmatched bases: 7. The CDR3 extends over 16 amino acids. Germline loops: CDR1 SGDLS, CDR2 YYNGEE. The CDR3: CASSAFGLATYNEQFF. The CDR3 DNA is TGTGCCAGCAGCGCCTTTGGACTAGCTACCTACAATGAGCAGTTCTTC.

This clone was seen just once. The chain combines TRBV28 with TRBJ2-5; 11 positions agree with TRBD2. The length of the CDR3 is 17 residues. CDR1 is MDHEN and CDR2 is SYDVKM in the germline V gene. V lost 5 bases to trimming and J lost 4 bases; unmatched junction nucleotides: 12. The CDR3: CASSPPSTSGNRETQYF. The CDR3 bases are TGTGCCAGCAGTCCCCCCTCGACTAGCGGGAACCGAGAGACCCAGTACTTC.

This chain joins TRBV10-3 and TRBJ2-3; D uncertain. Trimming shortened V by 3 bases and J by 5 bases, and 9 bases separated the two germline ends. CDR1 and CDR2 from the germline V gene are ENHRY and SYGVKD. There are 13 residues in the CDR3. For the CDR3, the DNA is TGTGCCATCAGTGAAGCAGGAAAAGATACGCAGTATTTT. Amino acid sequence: CAISEAGKDTQYF.

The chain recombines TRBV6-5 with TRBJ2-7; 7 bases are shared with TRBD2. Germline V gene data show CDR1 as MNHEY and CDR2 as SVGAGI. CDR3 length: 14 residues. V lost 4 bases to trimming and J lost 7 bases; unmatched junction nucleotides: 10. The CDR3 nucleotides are TGTGCCAGCAGTTTGACGGGGGGAGAATCTGAGCAGTACTTC. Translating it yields CASSLTGGESEQYF.

CDR3 in amino acids: CASSFPGSAAGDTQYF. In DNA form, the CDR3 reads TGTGCCAGCAGTTTCCCCGGATCTGCCGCAGGGGATACGCAGTATTTT. The chain employs TRBV6-2 or TRBV6-3 and TRBJ2-3, with TRBD1 as a possible D gene (5 bases). CDR3 length: 16 residues. Germline V gives CDR1 MNHEY, CDR2 SVGEGT. V was clipped by 4 bases and J by 6 bases, with 20 bases between them.

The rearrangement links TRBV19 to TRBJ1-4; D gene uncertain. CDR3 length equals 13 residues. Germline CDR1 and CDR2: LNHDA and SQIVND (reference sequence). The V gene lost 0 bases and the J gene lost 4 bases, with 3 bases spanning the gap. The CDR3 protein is CASSIERNEKLFF. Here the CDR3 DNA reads TGTGCCAGTAGTATAGAGCGTAATGAAAAACTGTTTTTT.

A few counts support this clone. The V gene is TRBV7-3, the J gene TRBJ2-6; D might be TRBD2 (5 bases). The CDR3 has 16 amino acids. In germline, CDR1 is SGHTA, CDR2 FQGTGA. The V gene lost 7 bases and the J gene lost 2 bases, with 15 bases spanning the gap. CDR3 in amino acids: CASTANPGTGANVLTF. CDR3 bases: TGTGCCAGCACCGCAAATCCGGGGACTGGGGCCAACGTCCTGACTTTC.

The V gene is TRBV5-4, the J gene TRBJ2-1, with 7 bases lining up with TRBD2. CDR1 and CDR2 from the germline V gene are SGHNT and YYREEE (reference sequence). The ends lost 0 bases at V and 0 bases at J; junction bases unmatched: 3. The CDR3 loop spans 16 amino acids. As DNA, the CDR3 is TGTGCCAGCAGCTTGGGCCGCGGGGGCTCCTACAATGAGCAGTTCTTC. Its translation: CASSLGRGGSYNEQFF.

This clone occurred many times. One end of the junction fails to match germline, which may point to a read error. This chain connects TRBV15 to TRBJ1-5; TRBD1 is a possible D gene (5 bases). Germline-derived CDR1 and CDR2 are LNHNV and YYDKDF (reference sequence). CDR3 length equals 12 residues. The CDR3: CATSRDGQGRNF. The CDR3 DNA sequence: TGTGCCACCAGCAGAGACGGGCAGGGCCGGAATTTT.

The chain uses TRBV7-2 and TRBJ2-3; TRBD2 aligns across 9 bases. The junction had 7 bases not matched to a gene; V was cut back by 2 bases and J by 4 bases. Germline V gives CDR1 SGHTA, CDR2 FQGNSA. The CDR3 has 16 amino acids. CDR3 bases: TGTGCCAGCAGCTTACAGGCCGCGGGGGGGCCAGATACGCAGTATTTT. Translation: CASSLQAAGGPDTQYF.

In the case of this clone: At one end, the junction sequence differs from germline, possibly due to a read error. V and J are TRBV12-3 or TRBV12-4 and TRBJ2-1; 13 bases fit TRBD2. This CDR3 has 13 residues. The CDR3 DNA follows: TGTGCCAGCAGTACTAGCGGGAGGGCTGGTAGGCTCTTC. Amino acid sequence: CASSTSGRAGRLF.

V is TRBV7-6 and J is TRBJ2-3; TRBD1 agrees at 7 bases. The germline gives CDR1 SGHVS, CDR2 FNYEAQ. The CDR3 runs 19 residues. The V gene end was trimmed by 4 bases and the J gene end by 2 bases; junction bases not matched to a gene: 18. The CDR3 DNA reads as TGTGCCAGCAGCTCCGATACCCCGGGGACAGTTAGGATCACAGATACGCAGTATTTT. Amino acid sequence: CASSSDTPGTVRITDTQYF.

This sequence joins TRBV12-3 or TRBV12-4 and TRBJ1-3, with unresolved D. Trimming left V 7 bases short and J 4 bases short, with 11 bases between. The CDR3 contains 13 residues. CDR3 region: CASTTRRGNTIYF. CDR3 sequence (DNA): TGTGCCAGCACCACGAGGAGGGGAAACACCATATATTTT.

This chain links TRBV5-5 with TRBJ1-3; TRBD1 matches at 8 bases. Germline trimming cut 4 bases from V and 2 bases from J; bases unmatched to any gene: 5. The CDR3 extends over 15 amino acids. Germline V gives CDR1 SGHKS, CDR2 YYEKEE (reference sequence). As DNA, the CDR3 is TGTGCCAGCAGCCCGCAGACAGGGGCTGGAAACACCATATATTTT. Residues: CASSPQTGAGNTIYF.

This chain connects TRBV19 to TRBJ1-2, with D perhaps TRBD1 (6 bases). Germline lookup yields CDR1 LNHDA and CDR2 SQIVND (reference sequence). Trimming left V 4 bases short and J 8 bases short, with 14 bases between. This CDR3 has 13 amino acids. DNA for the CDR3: TGTGCCAGTAGTACGGGGCAGGGGAGAGGCTACACCTTC. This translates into CASSTGQGRGYTF.

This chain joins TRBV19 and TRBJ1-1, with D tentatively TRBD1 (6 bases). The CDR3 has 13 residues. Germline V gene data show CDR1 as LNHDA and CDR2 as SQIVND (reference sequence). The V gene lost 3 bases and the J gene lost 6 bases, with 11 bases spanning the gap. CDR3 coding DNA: TGTGCCAGTAGTATGGGGGCGGGGGCTGAAGCTTTCTTT. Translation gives CASSMGAGAEAFF.

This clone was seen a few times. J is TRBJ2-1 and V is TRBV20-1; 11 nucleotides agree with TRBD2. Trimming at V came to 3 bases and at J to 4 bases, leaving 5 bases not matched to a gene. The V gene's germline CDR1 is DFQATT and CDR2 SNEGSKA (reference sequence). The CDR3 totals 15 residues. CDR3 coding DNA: TGCAGTGCTAGTACAGGGACTAGCGGTTACAATGAGCAGTTCTTC. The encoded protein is CSASTGTSGYNEQFF.

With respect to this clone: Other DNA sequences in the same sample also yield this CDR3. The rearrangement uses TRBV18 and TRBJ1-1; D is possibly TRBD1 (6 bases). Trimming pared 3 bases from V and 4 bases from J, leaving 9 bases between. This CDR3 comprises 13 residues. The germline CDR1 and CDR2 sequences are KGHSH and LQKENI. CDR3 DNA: TGTGCCAGCTCACCGCTAGGGGGCACTGAAGCTTTCTTT. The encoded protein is CASSPLGGTEAFF.